This T cell receptor (beta chain) was documented in a study of blood T cell repertoires in COVID-19. Study-level information: Whether acute or convalescent, the COVID-19 samples came from the United States, Italy and Spain. The analysed material was cDNA or gDNA that came from T cells, B-cell-depleted T cells, or PBMCs.

Germline CDR1 LNHNV, CDR2 YYDKDF (reference sequence). This CDR3 comprises 14 residues. Trimming stripped 1 base from V and 4 bases from J, with 10 bases between. Original handling: By means of reference gene primer amplification, nucleated cell counts were estimated. TCRdb's table, derived via immunoSEQ multiplex PCR, lists solely in-frame clones and lacks some. The DNA gave D and trimming, while V, J and clone size come from that table. The sample lists a few hundred thousand clones; about 91% were seen once. This TCR was recovered from a woman between 25 and 40 years old who had recovered from COVID-19. The chain joins TRBV15 to TRBJ2-5; D call uncertain. The sequencing sample was made of peripheral blood. The CDR3 DNA sequence: TGTGCCACCAGCAGAGCCGTCAGGATAGAGACCCAGTACTTC. Translation: CATSRAVRIETQYF.